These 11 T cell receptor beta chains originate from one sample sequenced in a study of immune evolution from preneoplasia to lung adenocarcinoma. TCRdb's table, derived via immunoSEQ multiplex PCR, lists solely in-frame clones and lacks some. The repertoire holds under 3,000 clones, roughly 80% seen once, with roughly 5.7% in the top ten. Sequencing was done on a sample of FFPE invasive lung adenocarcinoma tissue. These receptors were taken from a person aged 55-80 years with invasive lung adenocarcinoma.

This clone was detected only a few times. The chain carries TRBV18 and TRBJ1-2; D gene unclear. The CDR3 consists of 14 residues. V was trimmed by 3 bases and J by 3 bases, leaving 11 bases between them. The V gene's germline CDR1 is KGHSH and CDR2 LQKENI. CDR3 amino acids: CASSPLQSDYGYTF. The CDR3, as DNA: TGTGCCAGCTCACCTCTACAGAGTGACTATGGCTACACCTTC.

CDR3 sequence reads: CASSRSLAGGLNTQYF. DNA of the CDR3: TGTGCCAGCAGTCGGTCCTTAGCGGGAGGCCTAAATACGCAGTATTTT. The genes are TRBV25-1 and TRBJ2-3; 10 bases are a match to TRBD2. V shed 5 bases and J 7 bases; nucleotides not matched to a gene: 12. The germline V gene encodes CDR1 MGHDK and CDR2 SYGVNS. The CDR3 runs 16 residues.

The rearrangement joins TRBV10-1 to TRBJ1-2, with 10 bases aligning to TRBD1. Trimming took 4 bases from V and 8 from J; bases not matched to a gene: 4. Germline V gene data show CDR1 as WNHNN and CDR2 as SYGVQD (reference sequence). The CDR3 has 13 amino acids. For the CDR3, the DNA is TGCGCCAGCAGTGCCGGGACAGGGGCCGGCTACACCTTC. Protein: CASSAGTGAGYTF.

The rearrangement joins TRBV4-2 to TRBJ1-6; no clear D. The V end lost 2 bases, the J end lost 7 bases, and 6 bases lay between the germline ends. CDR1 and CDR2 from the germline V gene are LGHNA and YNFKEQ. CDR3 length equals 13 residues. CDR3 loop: CASSQFGNSPLHF. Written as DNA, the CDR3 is TGTGCCAGCAGCCAATTCGGGAATTCACCCCTCCACTTT.

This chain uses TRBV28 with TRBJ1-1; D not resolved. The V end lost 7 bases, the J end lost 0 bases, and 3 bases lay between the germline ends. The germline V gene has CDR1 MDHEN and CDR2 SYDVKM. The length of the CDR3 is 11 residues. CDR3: CASTMNTEAFF. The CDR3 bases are TGTGCCAGCACAATGAACACTGAAGCTTTCTTT.

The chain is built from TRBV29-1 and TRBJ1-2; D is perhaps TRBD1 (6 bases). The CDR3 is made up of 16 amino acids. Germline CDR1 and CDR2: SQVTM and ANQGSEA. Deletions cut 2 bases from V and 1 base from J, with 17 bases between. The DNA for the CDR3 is TGCAGCGTTGAAATTTGGCGGGCAGGGGATAACTATGGCTACACCTTC. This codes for CSVEIWRAGDNYGYTF. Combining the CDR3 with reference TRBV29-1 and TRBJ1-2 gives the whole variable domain SAVISQKPSRDICQRGTSLTIQCQVDSQVTMMFWYRQQPGQSLTLIATANQGSEATYESGFVIDKFPISRPNLTFSTLTVSNMSPEDSSIYLCSVEIWRAGDNYGYTFGSGTRLTVV.

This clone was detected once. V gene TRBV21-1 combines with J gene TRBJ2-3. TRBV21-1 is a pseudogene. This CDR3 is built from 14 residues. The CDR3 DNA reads TGTGCCAGCAGCCTAAGGGATGTAGGAGATACGCAGTATTTT. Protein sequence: CASSLRDVGDTQYF.

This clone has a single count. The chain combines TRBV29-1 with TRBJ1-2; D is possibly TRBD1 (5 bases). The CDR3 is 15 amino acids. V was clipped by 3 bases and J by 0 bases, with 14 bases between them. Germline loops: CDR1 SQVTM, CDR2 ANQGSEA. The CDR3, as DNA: TGCAGCGTTGACCCTTCCCTAGGGGCTAACTATGGCTACACCTTC. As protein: CSVDPSLGANYGYTF.

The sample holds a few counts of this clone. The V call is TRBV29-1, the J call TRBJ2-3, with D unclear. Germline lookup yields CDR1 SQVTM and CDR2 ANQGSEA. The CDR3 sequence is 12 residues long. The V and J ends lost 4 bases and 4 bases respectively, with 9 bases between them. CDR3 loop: CSVVETADTQYF. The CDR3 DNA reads TGCAGCGTTGTAGAGACTGCAGATACGCAGTATTTT.

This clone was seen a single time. The CDR3 coding sequence is TGTGCCAGCAGCCCCCGGCCAGGCACCTACGAGCAGTACTTC. This gives the protein CASSPRPGTYEQYF. The V call is TRBV14, the J call TRBJ2-7; D unresolved. The CDR3 has 14 amino acids. V gave up 4 bases and J gave up 2 bases, with 12 bases separating them. Germline V gene lookup returns CDR1 SGHDN and CDR2 FVKESK.

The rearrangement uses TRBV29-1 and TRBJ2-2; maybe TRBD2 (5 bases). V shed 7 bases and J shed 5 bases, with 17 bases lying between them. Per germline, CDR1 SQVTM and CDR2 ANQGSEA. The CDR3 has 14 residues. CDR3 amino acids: CSASDTQRTGELFF. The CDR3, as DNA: TGCAGCGCCTCCGACACCCAGCGGACCGGGGAGCTGTTTTTT.